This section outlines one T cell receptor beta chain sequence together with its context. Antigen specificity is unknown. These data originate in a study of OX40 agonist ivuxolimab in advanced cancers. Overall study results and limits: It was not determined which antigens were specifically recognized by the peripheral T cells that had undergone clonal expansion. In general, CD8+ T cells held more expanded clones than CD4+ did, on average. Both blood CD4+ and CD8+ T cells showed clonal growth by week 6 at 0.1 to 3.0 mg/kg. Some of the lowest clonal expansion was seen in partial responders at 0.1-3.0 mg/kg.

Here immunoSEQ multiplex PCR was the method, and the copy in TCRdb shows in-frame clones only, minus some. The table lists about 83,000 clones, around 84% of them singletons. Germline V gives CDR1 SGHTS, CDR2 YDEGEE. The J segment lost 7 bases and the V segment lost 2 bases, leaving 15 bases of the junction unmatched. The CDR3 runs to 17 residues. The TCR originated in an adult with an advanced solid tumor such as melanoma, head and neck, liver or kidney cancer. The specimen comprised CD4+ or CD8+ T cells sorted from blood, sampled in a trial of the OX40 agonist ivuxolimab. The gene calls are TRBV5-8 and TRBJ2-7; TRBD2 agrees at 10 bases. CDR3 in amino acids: CASSFSIGLAGAGEQYF. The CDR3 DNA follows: TGTGCCAGCAGCTTCTCAATCGGTCTAGCGGGGGCTGGGGAGCAGTACTTC.